This TCR beta chain was obtained from a study of cytomegalovirus exposure and HLA in healthy donors. Study-level points and caveats: Reported results showed that the classifier diagnosed cytomegalovirus status with high specificity and sensitivity. Highly shared variants forming one cluster were likely a sequencing artifact. Some V segments, TRBV6-2 and TRBV6-3 among them, were indistinguishable and were therefore excluded.

PCR used 60 Vbeta primers and 13 Jbeta primers. Sequencing was performed with immunoSEQ multiplex PCR; in TCRdb, only in-frame clones are kept and a portion is missing. The sample includes some 170,000 clones, 71% of them seen just once. J lost 6 bases, V lost 1 base, and 9 bases had no gene match. This CDR3 comprises 18 residues. The germline CDR1 and CDR2 sequences are SGHVS and FNYEAQ. Concerning this clone: Its antigen is unknown.

This clonotype was obtained from a woman in her thirties in good health and CMV-seronegative. Sequencing used PBMCs. The chain combines TRBV7-6 with TRBJ2-2, with 12 bases lining up with TRBD2. The CDR3 spells CASSLVMGTSGLAGELFF. CDR3 bases: TGTGCCAGCAGCTTAGTAATGGGGACTAGCGGGTTGGCCGGGGAGCTGTTTTTT.